Below are 3 T cell receptor beta chains sequenced from a single sample in a study of identical twins. Via MiXCR, TCRdb re-called the 5' RACE reads, giving one row per CDR3 protein. Of around 510,000 distinct CDR3 sequences listed, roughly an eighth are singletons. These data also formed part of another study, on yellow fever vaccine responses in identical twins.

The sequenced material came from CD4+ T cells sorted from blood. The receptors come from a woman aged 18-30 years in good health.

In this sample, this clonotype turned up a few times. V is TRBV20-1 and J is TRBJ1-5, with D perhaps TRBD1 (6 bases). The V and J ends lost 5 bases and 0 bases respectively, with 11 bases between them. This CDR3 is built from 14 residues. CDR1 DFQATT and CDR2 SNEGSKA come from the germline V gene (reference sequence). DNA for the CDR3: TGCAGTGCTCTACAGGGCTATAGCAATCAGCCCCAGCATTTT. It is translated as CSALQGYSNQPQHF.

The chain uses TRBV6-1 and TRBJ2-5; D unclear. The ends were cut back, 5 bases at V and 5 bases at J, with 15 bases in the middle. The CDR3 covers 14 residues. CDR1 and CDR2 from the germline V gene are MNHNS and SASEGT. CDR3 nucleotides: TGTGCCAGCAGTCCTTTTCGAGTTGAGGAGACCCAGTACTTC. This translates into CASSPFRVEETQYF.

This clonotype was recorded at least ten times. The chain uses TRBV7-3 and TRBJ2-3; TRBD1 or TRBD2 may be the D gene (5 bases each). The V gene's germline CDR1 is SGHTA and CDR2 FQGTGA. The V end lost 5 bases, the J end lost 6 bases, and 18 bases lay between the germline ends. The CDR3 length is 15 residues. The CDR3: CASSLGTGPGDTQYF. The CDR3 DNA reads as TGTGCCAGCAGCCTAGGGACCGGGCCAGGTGATACGCAGTATTTT.